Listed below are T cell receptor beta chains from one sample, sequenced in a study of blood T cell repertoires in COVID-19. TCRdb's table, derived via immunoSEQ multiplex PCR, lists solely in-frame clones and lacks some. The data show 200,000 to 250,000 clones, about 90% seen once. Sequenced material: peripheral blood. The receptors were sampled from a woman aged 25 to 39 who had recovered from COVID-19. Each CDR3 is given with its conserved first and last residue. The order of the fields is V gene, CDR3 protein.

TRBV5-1	CASSFNGNTEAFF
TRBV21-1	CASSNWDRDPNTEAFF
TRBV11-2	CASSYVAGDDNEQFF
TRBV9	CASSVEGLGQDYGYTF
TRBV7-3	CASSLIGGDTQYF
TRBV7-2	CASSRGRGGTGNTIYF
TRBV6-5	CASSFTDAQYF
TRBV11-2	CASTPLGPDRVTYTF
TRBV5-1	CASSLNSLQETQYF
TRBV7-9	CASSSTQGQPENQPQHF
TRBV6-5	CASRPQGNSPLHF
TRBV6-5	CASSYAGAAGNTIYF
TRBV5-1	CASSSGTVNNSPLHF
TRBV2	CASSGTGGRVREQFF
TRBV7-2	CASSSNPGGAGLRNTIYF
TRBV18	CASSRDREGGQPQHF
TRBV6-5	CASSSGVSYEQYF
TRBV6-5	CASKTGTVYGYTF
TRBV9	CASRQGEGNTEAFF
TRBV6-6	CASSYSAGLSSPLHF
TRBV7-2	CASSLVVGGGPTYNEQFF
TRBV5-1	CASSFFGRAGGTDTQYF
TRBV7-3	CASSPRFGGQETQYF
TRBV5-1	CASSLDRSSYNEQFF
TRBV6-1	CASSEGHAGRSLGRGNTIYF
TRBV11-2	CASSTGEAGQETQYF
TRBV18	CASSPGTGYGYTF
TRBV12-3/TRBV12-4	CASSLLDTQYF
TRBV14	CASSHTTGTGVGYEQYF
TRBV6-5	CASWRTDFTEAFF
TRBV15	CATSRDPTGGPHQPQHF
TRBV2	CASSGDGGYTGELFF
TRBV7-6	CASSSSGQRLYNEQFF
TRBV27	CASSLSGGGAGELFF
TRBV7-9	CASSLILGVNTEAFF
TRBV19	CASSTRTGWDTEAFF
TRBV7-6	CASSAMGLAGFLNTGELFF
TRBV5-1	CASSLTGGQHNEKLFF
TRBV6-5	CASSYSGTGGYEQYF
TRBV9	CASSVVGDTMGNEQFF
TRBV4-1	CASSQDPPQLFF
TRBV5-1	CASSLTVATYGYTF
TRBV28	CASRGGIDTQYF
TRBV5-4	CASKMGQGERNTF
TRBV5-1	CASSLRERGPTEQYF
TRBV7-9	CASSLSGIYGYTF
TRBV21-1	CASSKASRGDNMGQPQHF
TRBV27	CASNSLAGPSYEQYF